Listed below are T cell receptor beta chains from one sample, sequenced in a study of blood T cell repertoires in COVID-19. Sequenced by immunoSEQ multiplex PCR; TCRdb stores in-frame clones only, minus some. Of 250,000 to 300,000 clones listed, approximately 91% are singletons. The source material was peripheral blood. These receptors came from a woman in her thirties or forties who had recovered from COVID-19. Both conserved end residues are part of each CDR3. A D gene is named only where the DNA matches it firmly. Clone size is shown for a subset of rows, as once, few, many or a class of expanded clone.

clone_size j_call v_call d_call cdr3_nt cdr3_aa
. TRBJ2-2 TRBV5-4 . TGTGCCAGCAGCTTGGCCCTAAAGACCGGGGAGCTGTTTTTT CASSLALKTGELFF
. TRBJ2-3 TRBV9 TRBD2 TGTGCCAGCAGGCCAGCGGGAGGGGATTATACGCAGTATTTT CASRPAGGDYTQYF
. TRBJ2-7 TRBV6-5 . TGTGCCAGCAGCAAGACACAGGGCCTTGGGGGCGCGCAGTACTTC CASSKTQGLGGAQYF
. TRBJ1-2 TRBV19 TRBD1 TGTGCCAGTAGGGATCCGACAGGGGCTATCTATGGCTACACCTTC CASRDPTGAIYGYTF
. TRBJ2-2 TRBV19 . TGTGCCAGTTCTTACAGGGTCACCGGGGAGCTGTTTTTT CASSYRVTGELFF
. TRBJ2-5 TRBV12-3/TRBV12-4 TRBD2 TGTGCCAGCAGTGCCGGGACTAGGGAGACCCAGTACTTC CASSAGTRETQYF
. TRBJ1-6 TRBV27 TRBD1 TGTGCCAGCAGTCTGAGGGACAGGGGGAATTCACCCCTCCACTTT CASSLRDRGNSPLHF
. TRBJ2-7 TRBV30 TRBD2 TGTGCCTGGAAAAGAGGGACTACCTACGAGCAGTACTTC CAWKRGTTYEQYF
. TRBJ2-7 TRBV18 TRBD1 TGTGCCAGCACTTCAGGGACAGGGGGTTACGAGCAGTACTTC CASTSGTGGYEQYF
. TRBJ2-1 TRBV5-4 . TGTGCCAGCAGCCTTGACAGCCTGGAGCAGTTCTTC CASSLDSLEQFF
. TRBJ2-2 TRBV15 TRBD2 TGTGCCACCAGCAGAGAGGGTCTAGCGGTGACGACCGGGGAGCTGTTTTTT CATSREGLAVTTGELFF
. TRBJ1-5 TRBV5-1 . TGCGCCAGCAGCTTGGGTGACAGTTTCGGTCAGCCCCAGCATTTT CASSLGDSFGQPQHF
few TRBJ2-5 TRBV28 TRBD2 TGTGCCAGCAATGCCCCCACTAGCGGGAGGAAGACCCAGTACTTC CASNAPTSGRKTQYF
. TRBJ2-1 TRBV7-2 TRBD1 TGTGCCAGCAGCTTCGTATCAGGGGGCGAGGGGAGCTCCTACAATGAGCAGTTCTTC CASSFVSGGEGSSYNEQFF
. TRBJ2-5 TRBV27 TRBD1 TGTGCCAGCAGCCCCTCAGGGGGTTTGTACCAAGAGACCCAGTACTTC CASSPSGGLYQETQYF
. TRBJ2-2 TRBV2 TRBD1 TGTGCCAGCAGGGGACAGGGCACCGGGGAGCTGTTTTTT CASRGQGTGELFF
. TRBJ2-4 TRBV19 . TGTGCCAGTAGTAGCGGCCCTAGCCCCCAAAACATTCAGTACTTC CASSSGPSPQNIQYF
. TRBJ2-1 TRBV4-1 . TGCGCCAGCAGCCAAAGTGTAATAGTTGGTAATGAGCAGTTCTTC CASSQSVIVGNEQFF
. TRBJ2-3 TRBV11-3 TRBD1 TGTGCCAGCAGCCCAGGACAGGGCTCCACAGATACGCAGTATTTT CASSPGQGSTDTQYF
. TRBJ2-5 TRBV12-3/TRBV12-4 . TGTGCCAGCGGAGGGGACCAAGAGACCCAGTACTTC CASGGDQETQYF